These T cell receptor beta chains were read from a single sample in a study of sequential checkpoint blockade in melanoma. TCRdb's copy holds only in-frame clones and misses some; the assay was immunoSEQ multiplex PCR. The sample has 4,500 to 6,000 clones, under 30% seen once. The source material was tumor tissue (inferred from file names), sampled from a patient given nivolumab and ipilimumab in sequence. The receptors were sampled from a human donor with melanoma. The CDR3 runs from the conserved cysteine through the conserved F or W. D genes are given only for firm matches. The size field is filled for only some rows; it gives once, few, many or a size class.

d_call j_call v_call clone_size cdr3_nt cdr3_aa
TRBD2 TRBJ2-3 TRBV10-2 few TGCGCCAGCAGTGAAGCGGGAGCAGATACGCAGTATTTT CASSEAGADTQYF
TRBD1 TRBJ2-1 TRBV11-3 few TGTGCCAGCAGCTCCTCCGGGACAGGGGGGTACAATGAGCAGTTCTTC CASSSSGTGGYNEQFF
TRBD2 TRBJ2-3 TRBV6-8 many TGTGCCAGCAGCACAGGATTAGGCGGGGGGACTACACAGGAGTATTTT CASSTGLGGGTTQEYF
. TRBJ2-1 TRBV11-3 . TGTGCCAGCAGCTTAGGCCCGACCCTCGACTTGTACAATGAGCAGTTCTTC CASSLGPTLDLYNEQFF
. TRBJ2-1 TRBV10-2 . TGCGCCAGCAGTGAGTCTTTATCGTATCCGCAGTTCTTC CASSESLSYPQFF
TRBD2 TRBJ2-1 TRBV11-3 . TGTGCCAGCAGCTTACGGCGGGAGCCCTACAATGAGCAGTTCTTC CASSLRREPYNEQFF
. TRBJ1-1 TRBV5-1 . TGCGCCAGCAGCCCTGGACTTTTGCCAACATCCCACACTGAAGCTTTCTTT CASSPGLLPTSHTEAFF
. TRBJ1-4 TRBV18 . TGTGCCAGCTCACCAATGGGGGAAGTTAATGAAAAACTGTTTTTT CASSPMGEVNEKLFF
. TRBJ1-1 TRBV30 . TGTGCCTGGAGTAACCTCTCCCCCAACACTGAAGCTTTCTTT CAWSNLSPNTEAFF
. TRBJ2-2 TRBV12-5 once TGTGCCAGCCCGTCGGAGTGGAACACCGGGGAGCTGTTTTTT CASPSEWNTGELFF
TRBD2 TRBJ2-3 TRBV18 . TGTGCCAGCTCACCACTAGCGGGGGGCCGAACTAGCACAGATACGCAGTATTTT CASSPLAGGRTSTDTQYF
TRBD1 TRBJ2-7 TRBV10-2 . TGCGCCAGCAGTGGTTGGGGGACAGGGGGCCCCGAGCAGTACTTC CASSGWGTGGPEQYF
. TRBJ2-2 TRBV6-8 medium-sized TGTGCCAGCAGTTACGGGGAATTGACCGGGGAGCTGTTTTTT CASSYGELTGELFF
. TRBJ1-5 TRBV6-8 few TGTGCCAGCAGTACACAGGGTGACCAGCCCCAGCATTTT CASSTQGDQPQHF
TRBD2 TRBJ2-5 TRBV11-3 few TGTGCCAGCAGCAGCGGGACTAGCAGAGAGACCCAGTACTTC CASSSGTSRETQYF
. TRBJ2-5 TRBV6-8 medium-sized TGTGCCAGCAGTTACTCGATTGGGGAGACCCAGTACTTC CASSYSIGETQYF
. TRBJ2-2 TRBV25-1 . TGTGCCAGCAACAAAGAAGGCGGGGAGCTGTTTTTT CASNKEGGELFF
TRBD1 TRBJ1-5 TRBV30 . TGTGCCTGGGGACAGGGAAATAATCAGCCCCAGCATTTT CAWGQGNNQPQHF
TRBD2 TRBJ2-7 TRBV11-3 many TGTGCCAGCAGCCCCTTTTCGGGGGGTTCTTACGAGCAGTACTTC CASSPFSGGSYEQYF
. TRBJ2-5 TRBV7-6 many TGTGCCAGCAGCCTTAGGGACTCCGACGAAGAGACCCAGTACTTC CASSLRDSDEETQYF
. TRBJ1-4 TRBV15 medium-sized TGTGCCACCAGCAGAGAAGGCCCGGGAAATGAAAAACTGTTTTTT CATSREGPGNEKLFF
. TRBJ2-7 TRBV19 . TGTGCCAGTAGTAATACACGATCCTACGAGCAGTACTTC CASSNTRSYEQYF
TRBD1 TRBJ2-1 TRBV6-8 few TGTGCCAGCAGTTATGATCTGCCAGGGACAGGGGGCCGGAATGAGCAGTTCTTC CASSYDLPGTGGRNEQFF
. TRBJ2-2 TRBV11-3 few TGTGCCAGCAGCCTCCCCATGGGGGGCACCGGGGAGCTGTTTTTT CASSLPMGGTGELFF
. TRBJ1-5 TRBV2 few TGTGCCAGCAGCTTCGGGGGTGTCAATCAGCCCCAGCATTTT CASSFGGVNQPQHF
TRBD2 TRBJ2-1 TRBV19 . TGTGCCAGTAGTATGAGTCATAGCGGGAGCTCCTACAATGAGCAGTTCTTC CASSMSHSGSSYNEQFF
. TRBJ1-2 TRBV6-8 . TGTGCCAGCAGTGAGGGCACCCGCCTGGGCTACACCTTC CASSEGTRLGYTF
TRBD1 TRBJ1-1 TRBV6-8 few TGTGCCAGCAGGCTGACAGGGAGGAACACTGAAGCTTTCTTT CASRLTGRNTEAFF
. TRBJ1-1 TRBV6-8 medium-sized TGTGCCAGCAGTCGGGGGAACACTGAAGCTTTCTTT CASSRGNTEAFF
TRBD2 TRBJ2-5 TRBV11-3 many TGTGCCAGCAGCCAAAACACCCGGGAGGGCCAAGAGACCCAGTACTTC CASSQNTREGQETQYF
TRBD2 TRBJ2-7 TRBV25-1 . TGTGCCAGCGCGGAGCTAGCGGCCTCGGGCGAGCAGTACTTC CASAELAASGEQYF
. TRBJ1-2 TRBV28 few TGTGCCAGCAGCCAAGAAGGATTTCTCTATGGCTACACCTTC CASSQEGFLYGYTF
. TRBJ2-1 TRBV6-8 . TGTGCCACCGGCTCGAGGGGCTCCTACAATGAGCAGTTCTTC CATGSRGSYNEQFF
. TRBJ1-4 TRBV14 few TGTGCCAGCAGCCAAGTGTCGGGCATGGCTAATGAAAAACTGTTTTTT CASSQVSGMANEKLFF
. TRBJ2-7 TRBV7-6 few TGTGCCAGCAGCTCTTGGGGGGGGACAGGCCCCTACGAGCAGTACTTC CASSSWGGTGPYEQYF
TRBD2 TRBJ2-5 TRBV15 . TGTGCCACCAGCAGAGAAGGGACTAGCGTATCGTACCAAGAGACCCAGTACTTC CATSREGTSVSYQETQYF
. TRBJ1-5 TRBV11-3 . TGTGCCAGCAGCTCCGACAGGAATAATCAGCCCCAGCATTTT CASSSDRNNQPQHF
TRBD2 TRBJ2-2 TRBV11-3 . TGTGCCAGCGTCGCGGGAGGGCTCGTGGTCGGGGAGCTGTTTTTT CASVAGGLVVGELFF
. TRBJ2-5 TRBV16 medium-sized TGTGCCAGCAGCCAATGGGTAGGAGAAGAGACCCAGTACTTC CASSQWVGEETQYF
. TRBJ2-3 TRBV6-8 . TGTGCCAGCAGTTACTCGCCCACAGGATCAGATACGCAGTATTTT CASSYSPTGSDTQYF
. TRBJ2-3 TRBV29-1 . TGCAGCGTTGAGACCGGGAGTACAGATACGCAGTATTTT CSVETGSTDTQYF
. TRBJ1-2 TRBV9 many TGTGCCAGCAGCGTAGGGGCGGGGACGGTCTATGGCTACACCTTC CASSVGAGTVYGYTF
TRBD2 TRBJ2-5 TRBV11-3 many TGTGCCAGCAGCCCACGGACTAGCGGGAGGGCCTGGGAGACCCAGTACTTC CASSPRTSGRAWETQYF
. TRBJ2-1 TRBV5-1 few TGCGCCAGCAGCTTGGCTCATAGACAACCTCTGAGCTCCTACAATGAGCAGTTCTTC CASSLAHRQPLSSYNEQFF
TRBD2 TRBJ2-1 TRBV19 few TGTGCCAGTAGTTCAAGTAGCGGGAGGGGTTACAATGAGCAGTTCTTC CASSSSSGRGYNEQFF
. TRBJ2-3 TRBV5-1 once TGCGCCAGCAGCTTGGAGAGGGTCGCAGATACGCAGTATTTT CASSLERVADTQYF
. TRBJ2-2 TRBV5-1 . TGCGCCAGCAGCTTGGAGCGACTAGCGAACACCGGGGAGCTGTTTTTT CASSLERLANTGELFF